The 4 T cell receptor beta chains listed next were all sequenced from one sample in a study of T-cell memory formation after mild COVID-19. A single record per CDR3 protein comes from TCRdb applying MiXCR to the 5' RACE reads. The sample consists of about 400,000 distinct CDR3 sequences, about 22% of them appearing once. Sequencing used PBMCs or a T cell subset sorted from them (not recorded which). Receptor source: an adult woman who had mild COVID-19 (a few samples of this study predate the infection). Cell type and time point are not known.

Only a few counts were recorded for this clonotype. This sequence joins TRBV20-1 and TRBJ2-1, with 7 positions matching TRBD2. Germline V gives CDR1 DFQATT, CDR2 SNEGSKA (reference sequence). The CDR3 totals 14 residues. J was trimmed by 7 bases and V by 3 bases; bases with no gene match: 9. The DNA of the CDR3 is TGCAGTGCTAGGGTTCCGGGACTACTGAATGAGCAGTTCTTC. Amino acids: CSARVPGLLNEQFF.

The chain combines TRBV6-2 or TRBV6-3 with TRBJ2-1; possible D gene TRBD2, 5 bases. The V and J ends lost 4 bases and 8 bases respectively, with 12 bases between them. The CDR3 extends over 13 amino acids. Germline CDR1 reads MNHEY; CDR2 reads SVGEGT. The CDR3 loop reads CASSSMPSYEQFF. The CDR3 bases are TGTGCCAGCAGTTCAATGCCTAGCTATGAGCAGTTCTTC.

This clonotype was seen once. The chain joins TRBV7-9 to TRBJ2-3; 7 positions match TRBD1. Trimming removed 5 bases from V and 2 bases from J; junction bases left unmatched: 7. The CDR3 sequence is 15 residues long. Germline V gene sequence: CDR1 SEHNR, CDR2 FQNEAQ (reference sequence). The CDR3 protein is CASSTTGDSTDTQYF. CDR3 nucleotides: TGTGCCAGCAGCACAACAGGGGATTCCACAGATACGCAGTATTTT.

This clonotype was seen more than once but under ten times. The chain employs TRBV11-2 and TRBJ2-1; the D gene is possibly TRBD2 (6 bases). Deletions cut 5 bases from V and 5 bases from J, with 22 bases between. Germline CDR1 reads SGHAT; CDR2 reads FQNNGV. The CDR3 runs to 17 residues. CDR3 sequence: CASSRNSGTFIHNEQFF. In DNA, the CDR3 is TGTGCCAGCAGCCGTAACTCCGGGACTTTTATTCACAATGAGCAGTTCTTC.